What follows is one T cell receptor beta chain and its context. The antigen is undetermined. The data were taken from a study of T cell responses to AZD1222 COVID-19 vaccine. Study-wide findings and caveats: In all cases, repertoires were sampled only after the peak T cell response. Donors were mostly white British, more females; clonal diversity possibly underestimated. Spike-wide vaccine-associated CD4 TCRs dominated at 160-218 and 743-854. Just six AZD1222 recipients tested seropositive at baseline.

TCRdb's copy holds only in-frame clones and misses some; the assay was immunoSEQ multiplex PCR. The table has about 140,000 clones, approximately 90% seen once. V lost 3 bases and J 5 bases, leaving 11 bases between the germline ends. This CDR3 is 13 amino acids long. Germline-derived CDR1 and CDR2 are SEHNR and FQNEAQ (reference sequence). The sequencing used peripheral blood, collected on day 0 of AZD1222 vaccination. The chain joins TRBV7-9 to TRBJ2-7, with D possibly matching TRBD1 (5 bases). The receptor's source is an adult in good health. The CDR3 DNA reads TGTGCCAGCAGCTTGGGGCGAACGGACGAGCAGTACTTC. Residues: CASSLGRTDEQYF.